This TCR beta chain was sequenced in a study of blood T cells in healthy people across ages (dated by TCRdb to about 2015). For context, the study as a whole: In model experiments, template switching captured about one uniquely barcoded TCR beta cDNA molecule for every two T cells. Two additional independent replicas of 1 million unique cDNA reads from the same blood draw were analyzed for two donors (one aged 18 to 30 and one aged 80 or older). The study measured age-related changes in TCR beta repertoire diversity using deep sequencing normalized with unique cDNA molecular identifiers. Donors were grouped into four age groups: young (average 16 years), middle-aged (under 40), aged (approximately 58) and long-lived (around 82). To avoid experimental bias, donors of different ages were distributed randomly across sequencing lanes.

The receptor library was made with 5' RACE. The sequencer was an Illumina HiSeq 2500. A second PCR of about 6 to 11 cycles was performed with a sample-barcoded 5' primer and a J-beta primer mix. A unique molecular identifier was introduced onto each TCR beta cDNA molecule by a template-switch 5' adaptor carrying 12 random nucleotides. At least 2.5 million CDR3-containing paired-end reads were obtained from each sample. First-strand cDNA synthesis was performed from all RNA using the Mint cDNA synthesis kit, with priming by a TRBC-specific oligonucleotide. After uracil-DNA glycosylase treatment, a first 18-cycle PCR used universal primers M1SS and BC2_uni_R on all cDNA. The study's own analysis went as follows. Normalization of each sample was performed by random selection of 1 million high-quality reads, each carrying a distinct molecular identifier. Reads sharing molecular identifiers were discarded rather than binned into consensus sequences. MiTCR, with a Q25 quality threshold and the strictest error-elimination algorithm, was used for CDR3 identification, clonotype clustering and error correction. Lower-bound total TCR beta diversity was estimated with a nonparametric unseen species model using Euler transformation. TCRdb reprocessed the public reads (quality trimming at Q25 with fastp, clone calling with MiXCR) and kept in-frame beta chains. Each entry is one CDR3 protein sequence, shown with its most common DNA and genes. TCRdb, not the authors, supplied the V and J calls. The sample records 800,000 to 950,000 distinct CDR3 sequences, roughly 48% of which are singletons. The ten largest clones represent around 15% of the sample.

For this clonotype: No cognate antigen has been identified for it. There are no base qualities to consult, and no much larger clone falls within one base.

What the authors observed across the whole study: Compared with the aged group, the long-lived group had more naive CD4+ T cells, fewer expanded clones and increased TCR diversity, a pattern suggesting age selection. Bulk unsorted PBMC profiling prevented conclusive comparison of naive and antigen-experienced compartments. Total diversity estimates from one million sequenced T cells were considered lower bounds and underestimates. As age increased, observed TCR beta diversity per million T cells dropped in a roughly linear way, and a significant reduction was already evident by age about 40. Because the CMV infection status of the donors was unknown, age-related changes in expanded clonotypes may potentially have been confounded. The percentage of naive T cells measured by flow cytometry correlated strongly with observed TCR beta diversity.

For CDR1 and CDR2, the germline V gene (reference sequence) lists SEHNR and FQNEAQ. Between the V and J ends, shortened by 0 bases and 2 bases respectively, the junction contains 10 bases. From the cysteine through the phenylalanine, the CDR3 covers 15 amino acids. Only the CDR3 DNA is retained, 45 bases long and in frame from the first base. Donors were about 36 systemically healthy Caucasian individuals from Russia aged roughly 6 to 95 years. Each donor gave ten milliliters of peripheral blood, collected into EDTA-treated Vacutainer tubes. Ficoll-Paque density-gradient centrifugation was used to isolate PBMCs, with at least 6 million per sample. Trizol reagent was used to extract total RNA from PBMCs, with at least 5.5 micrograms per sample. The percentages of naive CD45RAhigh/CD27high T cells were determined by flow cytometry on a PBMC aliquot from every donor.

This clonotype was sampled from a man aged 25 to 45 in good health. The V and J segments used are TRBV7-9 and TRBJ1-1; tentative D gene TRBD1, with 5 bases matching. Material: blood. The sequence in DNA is TGTGCCAGCAGCTTAGCGCTCCAGGGTAACACTGAAGCTTTCTTT. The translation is CASSLALQGNTEAFF. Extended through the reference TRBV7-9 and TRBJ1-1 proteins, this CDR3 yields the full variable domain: DTGVSQNPRHKITKRGQNVTFRCDPISEHNRLYWYRQTLGQGPEFLTYFQNEAQLEKSRLLSDRFSAERPKGSFSTLEIQRTEQGDSAMYLCASSLALQGNTEAFFGQGTRLTVV.